The 14 T cell receptor beta chains below all came from one sample that was sequenced in a study of cytomegalovirus exposure and HLA in healthy donors. TCRdb's copy holds only in-frame clones and misses some; the assay was immunoSEQ multiplex PCR. The sample contains approximately 270,000 clones, around 90% of which appear only once. Input material: PBMCs. The source of these receptors is a woman aged 18-29 years in good health and CMV-seronegative.

J is TRBJ1-1 and V is TRBV7-2; possible D gene TRBD1, 6 bases. This CDR3 region has 15 residues. Germline loops: CDR1 SGHTA, CDR2 FQGNSA. The V end was cut by 5 bases, the J end by 0 bases, with 13 bases between. This chain's CDR3 is CASSVTGILNTEAFF. DNA of the CDR3: TGTGCCAGCAGCGTGACAGGCATATTGAACACTGAAGCTTTCTTT.

The chain joins TRBV29-1 to TRBJ2-1; TRBD2 matches at 10 bases. The CDR3 covers 14 residues. Unmatched junction bases numbered 10, after V lost 7 bases and J lost 7 bases. Per the germline V gene, CDR1 is SQVTM and CDR2 is ANQGSEA. The CDR3: CSASGVAGGNEQFF. CDR3 in DNA: TGCAGCGCGTCAGGGGTAGCGGGGGGTAATGAGCAGTTCTTC.

V usage is TRBV7-6 and J usage is TRBJ1-1; perhaps TRBD1 as D (5 bases). The CDR3 has 12 residues. Between the trimmed V and J ends, which lost 3 bases and 5 bases, there was a span of 7 bases. Looked up from germline, CDR1 is SGHVS and CDR2 is FNYEAQ. CDR3 coding DNA: TGTGCCAGCAGCTTGAAGGGGACTGAAGCTTTCTTT. Translation gives CASSLKGTEAFF.

The chain is built from TRBV29-1 and TRBJ1-2; 7 bases map to TRBD1. The CDR3 runs to 12 residues. Looked up from germline, CDR1 is SQVTM and CDR2 is ANQGSEA. V shed 6 bases, J shed 4 bases, and the junction held 5 bases outside the gene matches. The CDR3 DNA sequence: TGCAGCGTGACGGGACAGACCTATGGCTACACCTTC. As protein: CSVTGQTYGYTF.

This clone was detected a few times. The rearrangement uses TRBV28 and TRBJ2-7; 9 nucleotides align to TRBD1. The CDR3 spans 12 residues. The germline CDR1 and CDR2 sequences are MDHEN and SYDVKM. The J segment lost 4 bases and the V segment lost 8 bases, leaving 3 bases of the junction unmatched. The CDR3 nucleotides read TGTGCCAGCCGGGACAGGGTTTACGAGCAGTACTTC. Residues: CASRDRVYEQYF. The whole variable domain, remainder taken from reference TRBV28 and TRBJ2-7, is DVKVTQSSRYLVKRTGEKVFLECVQDMDHENMFWYRQDPGLGLRLIYFSYDVKMKEKGDIPEGYSVSREKKERFSLILESASTNQTSMYLCASRDRVYEQYFGPGTRLTVT.

The chain recombines TRBV27 with TRBJ2-3; 7 bases match TRBD2. The J segment lost 7 bases and the V segment lost 5 bases, leaving 12 bases of the junction unmatched. This CDR3 region has 15 residues. Per the germline V gene, CDR1 is MNHEY and CDR2 is SMNVEV (reference sequence). CDR3 region: CASSATGLFLNTQYF. DNA of the CDR3: TGTGCCAGCAGTGCAACGGGACTATTCTTGAATACGCAGTATTTT.

The chain recombines TRBV28 with TRBJ1-5; D possibly corresponds to TRBD1 (6 bases). Germline CDR1 and CDR2: MDHEN and SYDVKM. This CDR3 has 16 residues. V lost 3 bases to trimming and J lost 4 bases, with 16 bases between them. Here the CDR3 reads CASSFSRGHPNQPQHF. The CDR3 DNA reads as TGTGCCAGCAGTTTCAGCAGGGGCCATCCGAATCAGCCCCAGCATTTT.

The chain has TRBV5-1 and TRBJ2-7; D is unclear. The CDR3 spans 15 residues. Trimming removed 0 bases at V and 2 bases at J, with 12 bases between. The germline V gene has CDR1 SGHRS and CDR2 YFSETQ. This chain's CDR3 is CASSLAPGVPYEQYF. The CDR3 DNA sequence: TGCGCCAGCAGCTTGGCCCCCGGAGTCCCCTACGAGCAGTACTTC.

V usage is TRBV2 and J usage is TRBJ1-6, with 12 nucleotides matching TRBD1. The CDR3 has 16 amino acids. J was trimmed by 13 bases and V by 6 bases; bases with no gene match: 13. CDR1 and CDR2 from the germline V gene are SNHLY and FYNNEI. Here the CDR3 DNA reads TGTGCCAGCAGCGACCGGTGGGGGACAGGGGGCCCTCCCCTCCACTTT. Translation: CASSDRWGTGGPPLHF.

V gene TRBV6-1 combines with J gene TRBJ1-4; a weak D match, TRBD1 (5 bases). Looked up from germline, CDR1 is MNHNS and CDR2 is SASEGT. Trimming cost V 2 bases and J 8 bases, with 15 bases left between them. The CDR3 contains 15 residues. The CDR3 is CASSEKQVGGEKLFF. DNA of the CDR3: TGTGCCAGCAGTGAAAAACAGGTTGGAGGGGAAAAACTGTTTTTT.

The chain links TRBV5-1 to TRBJ1-4; TRBD1 might be the D (5 bases). V was trimmed by 0 bases and J by 7 bases, leaving 10 bases between them. CDR3 length equals 14 residues. Germline CDR1 reads SGHRS; CDR2 reads YFSETQ. CDR3 residues: CASSLGQGGEKLFF. The CDR3, as DNA: TGCGCCAGCAGCTTGGGGCAGGGAGGTGAAAAACTGTTTTTT. Full variable domain (rest looked up from reference TRBV5-1 and TRBJ1-4): KAGVTQTPRYLIKTRGQQVTLSCSPISGHRSVSWYQQTPGQGLQFLFEYFSETQRNKGNFPGRFSGRQFSNSRSEMNVSTLELGDSALYLCASSLGQGGEKLFFGSGTQLSVL.

V gene TRBV9 combines with J gene TRBJ1-3; 7 nucleotides line up with TRBD1. This CDR3 comprises 15 residues. The V gene's germline CDR1 is SGDLS and CDR2 YYNGEE. V shed 3 bases, J shed 3 bases, and the junction held 6 bases outside the gene matches. CDR3 region: CASSADRRGGNTIYF. CDR3 DNA: TGTGCCAGCAGCGCGGACAGGCGAGGTGGAAACACCATATATTTT.

Remarks on this clone: The identical CDR3 is also encoded by other nucleotide sequences in the sample. This sequence joins TRBV4-3 and TRBJ1-5; D not resolved. V was shortened by 0 bases and J by 0 bases, with 6 bases between the two germline ends. Looked up from germline, CDR1 is LGHNA and CDR2 is YSLEER. The CDR3 is 15 amino acids. The CDR3 DNA sequence: TGCGCCAGCAGCCAAGATCGTTATAGCAATCAGCCCCAGCATTTT. Encoded protein: CASSQDRYSNQPQHF.

This chain joins TRBV7-2 and TRBJ1-2, with D possibly matching TRBD1 (6 bases). The CDR3 is 18 amino acids. Trimming cost V 5 bases and J 8 bases, with 30 bases left between them. Germline CDR1 and CDR2: SGHTA and FQGNSA. The CDR3 DNA sequence: TGTGCCAGCAGCCTTTCGTCGTCGGACGGGACAAACTCCGTCGGCTACACCTTC. This gives the protein CASSLSSSDGTNSVGYTF.